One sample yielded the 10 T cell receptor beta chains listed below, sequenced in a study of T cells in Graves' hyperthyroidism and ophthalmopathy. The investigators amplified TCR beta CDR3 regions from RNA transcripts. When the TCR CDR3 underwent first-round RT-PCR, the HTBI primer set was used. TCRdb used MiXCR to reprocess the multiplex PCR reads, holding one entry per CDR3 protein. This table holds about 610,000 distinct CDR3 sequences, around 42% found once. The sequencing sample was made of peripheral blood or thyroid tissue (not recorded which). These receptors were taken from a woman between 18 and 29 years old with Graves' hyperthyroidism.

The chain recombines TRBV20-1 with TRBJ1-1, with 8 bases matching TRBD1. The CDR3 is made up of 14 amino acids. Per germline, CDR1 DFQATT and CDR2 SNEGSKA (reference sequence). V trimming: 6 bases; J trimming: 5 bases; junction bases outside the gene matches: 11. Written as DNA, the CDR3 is TGCAGTGCCCGAGTCGCGGACAGGGAGACTGAAGCTTTCTTT. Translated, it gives CSARVADRETEAFF.

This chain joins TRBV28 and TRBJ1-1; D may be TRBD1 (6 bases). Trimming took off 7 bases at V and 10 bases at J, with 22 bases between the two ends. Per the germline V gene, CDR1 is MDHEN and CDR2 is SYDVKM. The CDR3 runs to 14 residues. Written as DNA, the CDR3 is TGTGCCAGCACTCAAGAACAGGGAGATCGGCGAGCTTTCTTT. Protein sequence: CASTQEQGDRRAFF.

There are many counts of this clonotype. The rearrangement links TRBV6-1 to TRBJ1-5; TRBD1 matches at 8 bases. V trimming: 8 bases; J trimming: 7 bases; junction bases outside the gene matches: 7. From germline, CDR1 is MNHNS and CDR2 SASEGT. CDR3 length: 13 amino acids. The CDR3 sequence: CASVWTGTQPQHF. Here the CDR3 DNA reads TGTGCCAGCGTCTGGACAGGGACCCAGCCCCAGCATTTT.

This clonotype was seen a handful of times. DNA for the CDR3: TGTGCCAGCAGTGTCGGGACAGGGAATTCACCCCTCCACTTT. Its translation is CASSVGTGNSPLHF. This chain uses TRBV2 with TRBJ1-6; 9 nucleotides match TRBD1. Trimming took 4 bases from V and 7 from J; bases not matched to a gene: 2. This CDR3 is 14 amino acids long. Germline V gene data show CDR1 as SNHLY and CDR2 as FYNNEI.

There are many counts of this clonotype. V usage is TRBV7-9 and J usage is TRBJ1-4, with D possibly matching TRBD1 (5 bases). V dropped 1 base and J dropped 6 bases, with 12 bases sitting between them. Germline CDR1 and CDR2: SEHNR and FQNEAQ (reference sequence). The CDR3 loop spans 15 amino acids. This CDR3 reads CASSLGDSIYEKLFF. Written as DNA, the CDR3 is TGTGCCAGCAGCTTAGGGGACTCAATTTATGAAAAACTGTTTTTT.

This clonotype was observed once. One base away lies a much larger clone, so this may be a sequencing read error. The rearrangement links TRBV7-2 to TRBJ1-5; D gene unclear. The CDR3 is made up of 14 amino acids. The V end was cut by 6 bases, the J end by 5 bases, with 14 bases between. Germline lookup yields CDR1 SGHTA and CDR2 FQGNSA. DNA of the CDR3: TGTGCCAGCAGTCAGAAGTGGGAGGATCAGCCCCAGCATTTT. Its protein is CASSQKWEDQPQHF.

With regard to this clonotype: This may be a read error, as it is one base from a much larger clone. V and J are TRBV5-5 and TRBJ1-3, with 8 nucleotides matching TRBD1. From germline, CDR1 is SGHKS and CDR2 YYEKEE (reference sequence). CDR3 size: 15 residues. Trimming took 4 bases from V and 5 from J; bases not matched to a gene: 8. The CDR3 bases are TGTGCCAGCAGCCTAGAAGGGACAGGAAGAAACACCATATATTTT. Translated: CASSLEGTGRNTIYF.

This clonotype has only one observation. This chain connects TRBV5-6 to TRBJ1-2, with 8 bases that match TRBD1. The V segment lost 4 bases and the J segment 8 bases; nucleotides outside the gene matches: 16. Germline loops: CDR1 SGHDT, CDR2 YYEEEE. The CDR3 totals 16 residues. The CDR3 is CASSPLDRGPGYGYTF. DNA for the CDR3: TGTGCCAGCAGCCCACTTGACAGGGGCCCCGGATACGGCTACACCTTC. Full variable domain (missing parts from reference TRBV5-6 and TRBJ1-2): DAGVTQSPTHLIKTRGQQVTLRCSPKSGHDTVSWYQQALGQGPQFIFQYYEEEERQRGNFPDRFSGHQFPNYSSELNVNALLLGDSALYLCASSPLDRGPGYGYTFGSGTRLTVV.

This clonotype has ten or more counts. The CDR3 sequence is CASSQGFSGNTEAFF. The CDR3 nucleotides are TGTGCCAGCAGCCAAGGGTTCAGTGGGAACACTGAAGCTTTCTTT. The V and J genes are TRBV3-1 and TRBJ1-1; D gene uncertain. CDR3 length: 15 amino acids. V dropped 1 base and J dropped 1 base, with 10 bases sitting between them. Germline CDR1 reads LGHDT; CDR2 reads YNNKEL (reference sequence).

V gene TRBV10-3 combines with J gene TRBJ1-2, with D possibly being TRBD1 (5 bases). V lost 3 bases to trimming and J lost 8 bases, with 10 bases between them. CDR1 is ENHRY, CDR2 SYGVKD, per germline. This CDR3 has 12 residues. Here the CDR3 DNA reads TGTGCCATCAGTGATTGGGGCGAGGGCTACACCTTC. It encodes CAISDWGEGYTF.